This T cell receptor beta chain was sequenced in a study of T cell responses to AZD1222 COVID-19 vaccine. Profiled with immunoSEQ multiplex PCR; TCRdb holds only in-frame clones, not every one. This table has under 45,000 clones, over 80% appearing once. The specimen was peripheral blood, collected 28 days after the second AZD1222 dose. The clonotype was recovered from an adult who received the AZD1222 COVID-19 vaccine.

This chain's CDR3 is CASNHDLAVGNEQFF. DNA for the CDR3: TGTGCCAGCAACCATGACCTCGCAGTGGGTAATGAGCAGTTCTTC. The genes are TRBV11-2 and TRBJ2-1; the D is unclear. V lost 7 bases, J lost 7 bases, and 20 bases lay in between. There are 15 residues in the CDR3. CDR1 and CDR2 from the germline V gene are SGHAT and FQNNGV.